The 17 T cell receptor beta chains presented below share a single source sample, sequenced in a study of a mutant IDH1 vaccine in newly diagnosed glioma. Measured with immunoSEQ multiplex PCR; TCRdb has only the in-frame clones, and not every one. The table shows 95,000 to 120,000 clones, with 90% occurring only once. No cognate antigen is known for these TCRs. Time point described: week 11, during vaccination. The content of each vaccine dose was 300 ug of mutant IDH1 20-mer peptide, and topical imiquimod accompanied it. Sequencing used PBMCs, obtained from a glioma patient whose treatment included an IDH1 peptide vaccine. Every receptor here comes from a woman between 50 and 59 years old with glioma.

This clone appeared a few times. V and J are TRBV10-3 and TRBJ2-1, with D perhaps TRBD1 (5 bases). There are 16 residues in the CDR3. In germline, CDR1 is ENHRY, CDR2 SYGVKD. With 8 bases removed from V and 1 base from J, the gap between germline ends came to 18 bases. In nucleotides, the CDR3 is TGTGCCATCGGGTCCCTCAGGGTACGATCCTACAATGAGCAGTTCTTC. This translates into CAIGSLRVRSYNEQFF.

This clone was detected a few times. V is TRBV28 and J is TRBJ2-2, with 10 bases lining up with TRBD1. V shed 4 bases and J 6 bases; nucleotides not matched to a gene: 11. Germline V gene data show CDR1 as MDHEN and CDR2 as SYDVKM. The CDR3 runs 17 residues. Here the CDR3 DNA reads TGTGCCAGCAGTTCGGTTTCGACAGGGGGCGCGGCCGGGGAGCTGTTTTTT. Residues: CASSSVSTGGAAGELFF.

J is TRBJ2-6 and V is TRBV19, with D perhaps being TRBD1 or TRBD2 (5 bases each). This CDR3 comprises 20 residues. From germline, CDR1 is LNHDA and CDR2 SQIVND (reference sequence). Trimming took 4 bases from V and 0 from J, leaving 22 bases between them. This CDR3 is CASSKPTWRAGTSGANVLTF. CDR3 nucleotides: TGTGCCAGTAGTAAGCCCACCTGGCGGGCAGGGACCTCTGGGGCCAACGTCCTGACTTTC.

The CDR3 loop reads CASSFPGVGQETQYF. The DNA of the CDR3 is TGTGCCAGCAGCTTTCCGGGAGTCGGCCAAGAGACCCAGTACTTC. The rearrangement joins TRBV7-9 to TRBJ2-5, with TRBD2 as a possible D gene (6 bases). This CDR3 comprises 15 residues. Trimming stripped 3 bases from V and 1 base from J, with 12 bases between. The V gene's germline CDR1 is SEHNR and CDR2 FQNEAQ (reference sequence).

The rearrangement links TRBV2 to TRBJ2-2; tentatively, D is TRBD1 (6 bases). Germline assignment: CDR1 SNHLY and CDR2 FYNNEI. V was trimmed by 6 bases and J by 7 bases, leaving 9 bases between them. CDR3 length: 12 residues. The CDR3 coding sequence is TGTGCCAGCAGGAAGGACAGCGGGGAGCTGTTTTTT. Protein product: CASRKDSGELFF.

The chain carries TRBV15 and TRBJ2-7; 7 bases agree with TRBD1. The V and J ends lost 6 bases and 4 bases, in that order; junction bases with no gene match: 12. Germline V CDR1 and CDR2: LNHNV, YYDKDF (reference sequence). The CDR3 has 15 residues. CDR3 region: CATRPERGRGYEQYF. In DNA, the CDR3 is TGTGCCACCAGACCCGAGAGGGGGCGCGGGTACGAGCAGTACTTC. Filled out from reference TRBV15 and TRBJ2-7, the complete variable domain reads DAMVIQNPRYQVTQFGKPVTLSCSQTLNHNVMYWYQQKSSQAPKLLFHYYDKDFNNEADTPDNFQSRRPNTSFCFLDIRSPGLGDTAMYLCATRPERGRGYEQYFGPGTRLTVT.

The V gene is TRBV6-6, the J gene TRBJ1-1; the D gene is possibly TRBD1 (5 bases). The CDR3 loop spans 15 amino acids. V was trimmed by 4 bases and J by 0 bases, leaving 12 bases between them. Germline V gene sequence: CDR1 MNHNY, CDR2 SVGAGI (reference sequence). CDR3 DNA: TGTGCCAGCAGTTCTGGGGCAGGAATGAACACTGAAGCTTTCTTT. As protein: CASSSGAGMNTEAFF.

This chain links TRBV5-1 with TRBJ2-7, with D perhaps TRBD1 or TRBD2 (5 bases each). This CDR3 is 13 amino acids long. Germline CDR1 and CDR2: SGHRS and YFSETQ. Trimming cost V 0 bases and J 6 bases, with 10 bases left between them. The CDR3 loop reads CASSLGQRGEQYF. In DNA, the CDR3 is TGCGCCAGCAGCTTGGGTCAGAGGGGCGAGCAGTACTTC.

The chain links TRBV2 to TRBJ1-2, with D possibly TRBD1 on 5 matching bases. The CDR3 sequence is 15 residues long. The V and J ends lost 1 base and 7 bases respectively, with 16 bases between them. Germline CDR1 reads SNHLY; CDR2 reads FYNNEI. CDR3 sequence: CASSEVGDQSPGYTF. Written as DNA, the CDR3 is TGTGCCAGCAGTGAAGTGGGGGACCAGAGTCCTGGCTACACCTTC.

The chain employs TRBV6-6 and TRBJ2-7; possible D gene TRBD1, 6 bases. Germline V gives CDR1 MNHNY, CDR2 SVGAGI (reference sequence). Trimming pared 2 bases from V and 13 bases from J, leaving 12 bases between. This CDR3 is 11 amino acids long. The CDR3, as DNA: TGTGCCAGCAGTTACGGGCAGGGGTCCTACTTC. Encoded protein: CASSYGQGSYF.

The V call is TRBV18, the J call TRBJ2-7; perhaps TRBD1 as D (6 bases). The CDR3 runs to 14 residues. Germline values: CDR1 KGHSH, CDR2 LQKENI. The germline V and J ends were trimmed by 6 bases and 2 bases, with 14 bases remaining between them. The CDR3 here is CASSPGPGAYEQYF. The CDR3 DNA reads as TGTGCCAGCTCTCCCGGGCCAGGGGCCTACGAGCAGTACTTC.

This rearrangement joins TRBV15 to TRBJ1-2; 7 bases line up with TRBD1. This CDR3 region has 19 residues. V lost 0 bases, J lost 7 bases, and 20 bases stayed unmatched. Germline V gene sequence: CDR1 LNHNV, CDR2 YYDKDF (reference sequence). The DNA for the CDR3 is TGTGCCACCAGCAGAGATTGGGGGATGAAACAGGGGCGAGGCGGTGGCTACACCTTC. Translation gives CATSRDWGMKQGRGGGYTF.

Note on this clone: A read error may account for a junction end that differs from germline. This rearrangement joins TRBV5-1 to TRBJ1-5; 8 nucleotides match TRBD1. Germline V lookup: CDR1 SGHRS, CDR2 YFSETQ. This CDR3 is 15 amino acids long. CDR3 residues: CASSLGQGSSQPQHF. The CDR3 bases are TGCGCCAGCAGCCTTGGACAGGGTAGCAGTCAGCCCCAGCATTTT.

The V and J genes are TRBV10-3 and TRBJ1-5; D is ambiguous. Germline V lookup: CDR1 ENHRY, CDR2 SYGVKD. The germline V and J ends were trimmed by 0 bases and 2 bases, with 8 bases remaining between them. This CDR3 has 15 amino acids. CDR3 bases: TGTGCCATCAGTGAGTCGAGTGTGGGCAATCAGCCCCAGCATTTT. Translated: CAISESSVGNQPQHF.

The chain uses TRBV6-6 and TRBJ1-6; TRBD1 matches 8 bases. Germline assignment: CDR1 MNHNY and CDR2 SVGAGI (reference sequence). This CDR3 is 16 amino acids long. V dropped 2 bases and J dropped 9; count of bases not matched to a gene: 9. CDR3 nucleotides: TGTGCCAGCAGTTACGAGACAGGGGAGTTAGGTTCACCCCTCCACTTT. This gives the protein CASSYETGELGSPLHF.

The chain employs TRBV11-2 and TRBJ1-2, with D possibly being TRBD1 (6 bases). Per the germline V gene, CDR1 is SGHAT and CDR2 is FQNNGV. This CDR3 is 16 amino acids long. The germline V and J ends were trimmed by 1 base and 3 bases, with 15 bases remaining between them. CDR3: CASSLVLGAGDYGYTF. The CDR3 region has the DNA TGTGCCAGCAGCTTAGTTCTTGGGGCAGGGGACTATGGCTACACCTTC.

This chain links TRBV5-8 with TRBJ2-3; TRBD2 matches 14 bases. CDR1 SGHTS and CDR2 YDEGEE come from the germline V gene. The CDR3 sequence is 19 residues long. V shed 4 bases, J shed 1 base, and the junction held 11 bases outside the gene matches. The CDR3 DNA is TGTGCCAGCAGCCGGGGACTAGCGGGAGCCTGGGGGGGCACAGATACGCAGTATTTT. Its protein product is CASSRGLAGAWGGTDTQYF.